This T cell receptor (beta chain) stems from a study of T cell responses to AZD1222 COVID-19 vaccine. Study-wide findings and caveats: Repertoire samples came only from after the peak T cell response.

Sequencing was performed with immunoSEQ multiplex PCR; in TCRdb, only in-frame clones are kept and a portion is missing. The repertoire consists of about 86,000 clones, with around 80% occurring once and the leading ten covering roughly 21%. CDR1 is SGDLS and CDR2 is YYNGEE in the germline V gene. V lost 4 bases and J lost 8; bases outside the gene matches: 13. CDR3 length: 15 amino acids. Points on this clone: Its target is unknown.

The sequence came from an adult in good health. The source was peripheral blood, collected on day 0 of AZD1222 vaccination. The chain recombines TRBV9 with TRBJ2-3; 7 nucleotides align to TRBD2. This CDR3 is CASSPHREAYGTQYF. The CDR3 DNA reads TGTGCCAGCAGCCCACACCGGGAGGCCTACGGTACGCAGTATTTT.